This record covers a single T cell receptor (beta chain). Antigen unknown. Some clones are missing from TCRdb's copy, which holds only in-frame ones; the method was immunoSEQ multiplex PCR. The table includes 70,000 to 90,000 clones, 70% to 90% detected once. The data stem from a study of PD-1 blockade in mismatch repair-deficient tumors. This CDR3 spans 16 amino acids. Germline lookup yields CDR1 LNHDA and CDR2 SQIVND (reference sequence). V lost 2 bases and J lost 3; bases outside the gene matches: 6. Points from the study as a whole: After pembrolizumab, tumor-resident clones rose rapidly, then generally contracted before radiologic responses.

The chain couples TRBV19 to TRBJ1-4, with 7 bases that match TRBD1. The clonotype originates from an adult with mismatch repair-deficient cancer. The sample was peripheral blood, taken 44 weeks after starting pembrolizumab. The CDR3 loop reads CASSIREGASNEKLFF. CDR3 sequence (DNA): TGTGCCAGTAGTATACGGGAGGGGGCGTCTAATGAAAAACTGTTTTTT.